The T cell receptor beta chain under discussion was sequenced for a study of T-cell memory formation after mild COVID-19. Study results and caveats: CM and EM subsets held most contracting CD4+ clones; EMRA held CD8+ ones. Day 15 to 85 contracting clones showed balanced CD4/CD8; later expanders leaned CD4+.

About this clonotype: The antigen remains unidentified.

TCRdb processed the 5' RACE reads anew with MiXCR; each CDR3 protein has one entry. The sample has roughly 510,000 distinct CDR3 sequences; roughly 17% are singletons. The sequencing input was PBMCs or a T cell subset sorted from them (not recorded which). This TCR derives from an adult woman who had mild COVID-19 (a few samples of this study predate the infection). Cell type and time point are not known.

The CDR3 sequence is CASRLAATDTQYF. The CDR3 coding sequence is TGTGCCAGCAGGCTAGCTGCCACAGATACGCAGTATTTT. J is TRBJ2-3 and V is TRBV5-6, with D perhaps TRBD2 (5 bases). The CDR3 runs 13 residues. Trimming pared 5 bases from V and 2 bases from J, leaving 9 bases between. CDR1 SGHDT and CDR2 YYEEEE come from the germline V gene.